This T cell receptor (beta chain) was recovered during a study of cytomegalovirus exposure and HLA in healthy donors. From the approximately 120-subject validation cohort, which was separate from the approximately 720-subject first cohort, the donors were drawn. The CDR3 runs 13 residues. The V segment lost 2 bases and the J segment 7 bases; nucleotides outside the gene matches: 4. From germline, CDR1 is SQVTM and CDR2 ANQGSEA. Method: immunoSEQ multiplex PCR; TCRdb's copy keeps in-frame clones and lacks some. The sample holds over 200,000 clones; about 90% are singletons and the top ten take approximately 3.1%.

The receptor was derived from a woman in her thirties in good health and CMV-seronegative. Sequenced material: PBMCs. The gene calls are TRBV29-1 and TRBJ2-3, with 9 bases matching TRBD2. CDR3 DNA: TGCAGCGTTGAAATAGCGGGAGTCTATACGCAGTATTTT. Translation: CSVEIAGVYTQYF.